This TCR beta chain derives from a study of blood T cell repertoires in COVID-19. This clone showed up just once. Germline values: CDR1 GTSNPN, CDR2 SVGIG (reference sequence). V was pared by 7 bases and J by 2 bases, with 8 bases of the junction left unmatched. The CDR3 is 14 residues long. Assay: immunoSEQ multiplex PCR; the TCRdb copy retains only in-frame clones and omits some. Among approximately 92,000 clones listed, roughly 89% were seen once. The chain employs TRBV30 and TRBJ2-5; 9 bases are a match to TRBD1. Sequenced material: peripheral blood. The source of this sequence is a woman aged 60-75 years with COVID-19, enrolled during active disease. CDR3 in amino acids: CAFEDRGHQETQYF. DNA for the CDR3: TGTGCCTTTGAGGACAGGGGACATCAAGAGACCCAGTACTTC.